The 20 T cell receptor beta chains in this list originate from one sample, sequenced in a study of cytomegalovirus exposure and HLA in healthy donors. The PCR had 60 Vbeta and 13 Jbeta primers. Clones were sequenced by immunoSEQ multiplex PCR, and TCRdb holds only the in-frame ones, with some missing. The data show some 97,000 clones, about 68% seen once. Sequencing used PBMCs. The source of these receptors is a male donor in good health and CMV-seropositive.

The chain employs TRBV4-3 and TRBJ2-6; no firm D call. Germline loops: CDR1 LGHNA, CDR2 YSLEER. This CDR3 is built from 15 residues. Trimming shortened V by 5 bases and J by 0 bases, and 8 bases separated the two germline ends. The CDR3: CASSEILSGANVLTF. The DNA for the CDR3 is TGCGCCAGCAGCGAGATCCTCTCTGGGGCCAACGTCCTGACTTTC.

This clone showed up many times. This rearrangement joins TRBV5-5 to TRBJ2-7; TRBD1 matches 7 bases. There are 16 residues in the CDR3. Germline CDR1 SGHKS, CDR2 YYEKEE (reference sequence). V gave up 4 bases and J gave up 4 bases; unmatched junction bases: 14. CDR3 sequence reads: CASSPRRDSQRYEQYF. In DNA form, the CDR3 reads TGTGCCAGCAGCCCTCGAAGGGACAGCCAAAGATACGAGCAGTACTTC.

The chain carries TRBV6-5 and TRBJ2-3; unclear D gene. Germline-derived CDR1 and CDR2 are MNHEY and SVGAGI. The CDR3 is 15 residues long. The V end was cut by 0 bases, the J end by 1 base, with 8 bases between. The CDR3 DNA follows: TGTGCCAGCAGTTACTCAGTGGCGGGCACAGATACGCAGTATTTT. Translated, it gives CASSYSVAGTDTQYF.

This rearrangement joins TRBV7-2 to TRBJ2-1; 14 bases match TRBD2. The trim removed 5 bases at V and 3 bases at J, leaving 6 bases unmatched. Germline V gives CDR1 SGHTA, CDR2 FQGNSA. The CDR3 runs to 17 residues. DNA for the CDR3: TGTGCCAGCAGCCCCCCCGGACTAGCGGGGGGCTACAATGAGCAGTTCTTC. It translates to CASSPPGLAGGYNEQFF.

CDR3 sequence: CASSTPGGGSYNEQFF. The CDR3 DNA is TGTGCCAGTAGTACCCCTGGCGGGGGGTCCTACAATGAGCAGTTCTTC. This chain links TRBV19 with TRBJ2-1; 8 nucleotides align to TRBD2. V lost 4 bases and J lost 1; bases outside the gene matches: 6. The CDR3 sequence is 16 residues long. The germline V gene encodes CDR1 LNHDA and CDR2 SQIVND (reference sequence).

The chain joins TRBV5-6 to TRBJ1-4; tentatively, D is TRBD1 (6 bases). This CDR3 has 17 residues. Deletions cut 3 bases from V and 4 bases from J, with 19 bases between. Germline CDR1 and CDR2: SGHDT and YYEEEE. DNA of the CDR3: TGTGCCAGCAGCTCCGCTATCCGGACAGTGGTTAATGAAAAACTGTTTTTT. It codes for CASSSAIRTVVNEKLFF.

The rearrangement links TRBV5-4 to TRBJ1-5, with 9 bases aligning to TRBD1. The junction had 3 bases not matched to a gene; V was cut back by 4 bases and J by 4 bases. This CDR3 spans 14 amino acids. From germline, CDR1 is SGHNT and CDR2 YYREEE (reference sequence). CDR3 sequence reads: CASSAGTGNQPQHF. The CDR3 nucleotides read TGTGCCAGCAGCGCCGGGACAGGGAATCAGCCCCAGCATTTT. Variable domain in full (rest from reference TRBV5-4 and TRBJ1-5): ETGVTQSPTHLIKTRGQQVTLRCSSQSGHNTVSWYQQALGQGPQFIFQYYREEENGRGNFPPRFSGLQFPNYSSELNVNALELDDSALYLCASSAGTGNQPQHFGDGTRLSIL.

The rearrangement links TRBV7-2 to TRBJ1-5; a possible D gene is TRBD1 (5 bases). Germline CDR1 and CDR2: SGHTA and FQGNSA. With 2 bases removed from V and 9 bases from J, the gap between germline ends came to 14 bases. The CDR3 consists of 14 residues. CDR3 amino acids: CASSLQGTPWPQHF. The DNA of the CDR3 is TGTGCCAGCAGCTTACAGGGTACCCCCTGGCCCCAGCATTTT.

The chain employs TRBV30 and TRBJ2-7; 10 nucleotides match TRBD2. The CDR3 totals 17 residues. Germline V gene lookup returns CDR1 GTSNPN and CDR2 SVGIG (reference sequence). Trimming at V came to 3 bases and at J to 6 bases, leaving 17 bases not matched to a gene. This chain's CDR3 is CAWRPGGLASWGGEQYF. The CDR3 coding sequence is TGTGCCTGGAGACCGGGGGGACTAGCGTCGTGGGGTGGCGAGCAGTACTTC.

This clone was counted only a few times. The chain has TRBV5-1 and TRBJ1-1; D is undetermined. The ends were cut back, 0 bases at V and 1 base at J, with 7 bases in the middle. CDR3 length equals 14 residues. CDR1 and CDR2 (germline): SGHRS, YFSETQ. CDR3 loop: CASSLDGRNTEAFF. The CDR3 DNA reads as TGCGCCAGCAGCTTGGACGGGAGGAACACTGAAGCTTTCTTT.

This chain connects TRBV7-9 to TRBJ1-2; D may be TRBD1 (6 bases). CDR3 length equals 14 residues. V was shortened by 6 bases and J by 7 bases, with 18 bases between the two germline ends. In germline, CDR1 is SEHNR, CDR2 FQNEAQ (reference sequence). CDR3: CASSSPAGASGYTF. The CDR3 nucleotides read TGTGCCAGCAGTAGCCCGGCAGGGGCCAGTGGCTACACCTTC.

The chain has TRBV6-5 and TRBJ1-1; D is perhaps TRBD1 (6 bases). V lost 6 bases to trimming and J lost 1 base, with 12 bases between them. The CDR3 extends over 14 amino acids. Per the germline V gene, CDR1 is MNHEY and CDR2 is SVGAGI. In DNA form, the CDR3 reads TGTGCCAGCAGAACTACAGGGCGGAACACTGAAGCTTTCTTT. Protein sequence: CASRTTGRNTEAFF.

The chain carries TRBV7-2 and TRBJ1-1; D unclear. Germline V gene lookup returns CDR1 SGHTA and CDR2 FQGNSA. V shed 5 bases and J shed 1 base, with 17 bases lying between them. The CDR3 consists of 16 residues. As DNA, the CDR3 is TGTGCCAGCAGCACCTACGGCGGGTTCAAGAACACTGAAGCTTTCTTT. Protein product: CASSTYGGFKNTEAFF.

This clone was detected a few times. The V call is TRBV7-2, the J call TRBJ2-7; TRBD2 agrees at 7 bases. The CDR3 consists of 15 residues. Germline loops: CDR1 SGHTA, CDR2 FQGNSA. Losses at the gene ends were 3 bases for V and 0 bases for J; bases not matched to a gene: 5. CDR3 DNA sequence: TGTGCCAGCAGCTTGTTCGGGGGGATCTCCTACGAGCAGTACTTC. Its translation is CASSLFGGISYEQYF.

The table lists this clone with a few counts. The chain combines TRBV5-1 with TRBJ1-1; D might be TRBD1 (6 bases). The CDR3 contains 14 residues. The germline CDR1 and CDR2 sequences are SGHRS and YFSETQ. The V and J ends lost 1 base and 4 bases respectively, with 11 bases between them. CDR3 bases: TGCGCCAGCAGCTTGTGGGGGGGCGGCACTGAAGCTTTCTTT. This gives the protein CASSLWGGGTEAFF.

The CDR3 region is CASSLARRAQGSPTDTQYF. DNA for the CDR3: TGTGCCAGCAGCTTAGCGAGACGGGCACAGGGTTCACCCACAGATACGCAGTATTTT. V usage is TRBV7-9 and J usage is TRBJ2-3; D possibly corresponds to TRBD1 (6 bases). Germline CDR1 SEHNR, CDR2 FQNEAQ (reference sequence). CDR3 length: 19 residues. Trimming stripped 0 bases from V and 2 bases from J, with 21 bases between.

The chain links TRBV4-2 to TRBJ1-5; 7 bases fit TRBD1. Trimming cost V 0 bases and J 9 bases; bases outside gene matches: 11. CDR1 is LGHNA and CDR2 is YNFKEQ in the germline V gene. The CDR3 consists of 16 residues. CDR3 DNA: TGTGCCAGCAGCCAAGATCAGCGACAGGGCGCCCGGCCCCAGCATTTT. Amino acid sequence: CASSQDQRQGARPQHF.

This clone was observed a single time. The chain employs TRBV9 and TRBJ2-3; D perhaps matches TRBD2 (6 bases). The CDR3 length is 15 residues. V shed 3 bases and J shed 4 bases, with 15 bases lying between them. Per germline, CDR1 SGDLS and CDR2 YYNGEE. This CDR3 is CASSAGGSGADTQYF. In DNA, the CDR3 is TGTGCCAGCAGCGCCGGGGGATCCGGGGCAGATACGCAGTATTTT.

The chain recombines TRBV19 with TRBJ2-3, with D perhaps TRBD2 (6 bases). The CDR3 is 14 residues long. V was shortened by 3 bases and J by 4 bases, with 11 bases between the two germline ends. Germline CDR1 and CDR2: LNHDA and SQIVND (reference sequence). The CDR3, as DNA: TGTGCCAGTAGTATCTTGCGGGACCCAGATACGCAGTATTTT. It specifies CASSILRDPDTQYF. Filled out from reference TRBV19 and TRBJ2-3, the complete variable domain reads DGGITQSPKYLFRKEGQNVTLSCEQNLNHDAMYWYRQDPGQGLRLIYYSQIVNDFQKGDIAEGYSVSREKKESFPLTVTSAQKNPTAFYLCASSILRDPDTQYFGPGTRLTVL.

The chain is built from TRBV5-1 and TRBJ2-3, with unresolved D. This CDR3 contains 12 residues. Per the germline V gene, CDR1 is SGHRS and CDR2 is YFSETQ. The V gene lost 4 bases and the J gene lost 4 bases, with 7 bases spanning the gap. The CDR3 region has the DNA TGCGCCAGCAGCGACTTAGCAGATACGCAGTATTTT. It translates to CASSDLADTQYF. The full variable domain, its missing parts supplied by reference TRBV5-1 and TRBJ2-3, is KAGVTQTPRYLIKTRGQQVTLSCSPISGHRSVSWYQQTPGQGLQFLFEYFSETQRNKGNFPGRFSGRQFSNSRSEMNVSTLELGDSALYLCASSDLADTQYFGPGTRLTVL.